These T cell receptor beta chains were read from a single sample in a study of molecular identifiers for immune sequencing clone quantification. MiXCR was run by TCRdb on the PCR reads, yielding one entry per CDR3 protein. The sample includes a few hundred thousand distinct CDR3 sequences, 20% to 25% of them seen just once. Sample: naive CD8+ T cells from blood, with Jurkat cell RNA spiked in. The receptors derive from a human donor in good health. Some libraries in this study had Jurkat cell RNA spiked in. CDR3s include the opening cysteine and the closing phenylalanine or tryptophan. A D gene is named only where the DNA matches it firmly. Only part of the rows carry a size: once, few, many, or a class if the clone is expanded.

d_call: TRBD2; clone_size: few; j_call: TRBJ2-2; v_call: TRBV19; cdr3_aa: CAIEARERTGELFF; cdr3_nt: TGTGCCATCGAGGCGCGGGAGAGGACCGGGGAGCTGTTTTTT
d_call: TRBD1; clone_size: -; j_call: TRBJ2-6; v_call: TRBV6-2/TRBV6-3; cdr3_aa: CASRDDPGGVYGANVLTF; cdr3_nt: TGTGCCAGCAGAGACGACCCAGGGGGCGTGTATGGGGCCAACGTCCTGACTTTC
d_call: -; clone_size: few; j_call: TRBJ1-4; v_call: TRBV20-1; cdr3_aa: CSARGWPNEKLFF; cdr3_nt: TGCAGTGCTAGAGGGTGGCCTAATGAAAAACTGTTTTTT
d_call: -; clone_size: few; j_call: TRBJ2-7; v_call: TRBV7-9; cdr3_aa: CASSLDGDGYEQYF; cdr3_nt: TGTGCCAGCAGCTTAGACGGGGACGGCTACGAGCAGTACTTC
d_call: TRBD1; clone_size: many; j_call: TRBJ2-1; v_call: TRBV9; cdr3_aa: CASSETGGSYNEQFF; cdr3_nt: TGTGCCAGCAGTGAAACAGGGGGCTCCTACAATGAGCAGTTCTTC
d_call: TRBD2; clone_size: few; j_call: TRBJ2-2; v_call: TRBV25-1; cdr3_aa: CASSVGRANTGELFF; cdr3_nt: TGTGCCAGCAGTGTCGGGAGGGCCAACACCGGGGAGCTGTTTTTT
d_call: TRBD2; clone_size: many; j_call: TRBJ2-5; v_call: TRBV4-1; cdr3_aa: CASSDPPPLAAPGETQYF; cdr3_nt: TGCGCCAGCAGCGACCCACCGCCTCTAGCGGCCCCAGGGGAGACCCAGTACTTC
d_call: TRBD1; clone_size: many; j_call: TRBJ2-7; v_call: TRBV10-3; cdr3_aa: CAISESGGQGGYEQYF; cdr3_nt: TGTGCCATCAGTGAGTCAGGTGGACAGGGCGGCTACGAGCAGTACTTC
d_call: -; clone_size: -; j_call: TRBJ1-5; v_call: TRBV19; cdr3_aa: CATFGVYNQPQHF; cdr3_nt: TGTGCCACTTTTGGGGTATACAATCAGCCCCAGCATTTT
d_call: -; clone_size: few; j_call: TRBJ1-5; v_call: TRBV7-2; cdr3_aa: CASSSLGVFGQPQHF; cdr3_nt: TGTGCCAGCAGCTCTCTGGGAGTGTTCGGTCAGCCCCAGCATTTT
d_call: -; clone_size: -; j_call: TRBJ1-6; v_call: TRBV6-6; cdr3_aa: CASSYPKTGNLGSYDSPLHF; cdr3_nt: TGTGCCAGCAGTTACCCGAAAACAGGGAACCTAGGATCCTATGATTCACCCCTCCACTTT
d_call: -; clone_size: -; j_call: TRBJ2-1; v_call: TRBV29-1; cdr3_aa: CSGKGYNEQFF; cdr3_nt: TGCAGCGGGAAAGGCTACAATGAGCAGTTCTTC
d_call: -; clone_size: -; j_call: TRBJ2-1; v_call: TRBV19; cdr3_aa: CATDTGPDEQFF; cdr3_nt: TGTGCCACCGATACTGGACCCGATGAGCAGTTCTTC
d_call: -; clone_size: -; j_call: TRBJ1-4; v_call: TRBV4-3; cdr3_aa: CASSQVLGTNEKLFF; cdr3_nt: TGCGCCAGCAGCCAAGTTTTAGGGACTAATGAAAAACTGTTTTTT
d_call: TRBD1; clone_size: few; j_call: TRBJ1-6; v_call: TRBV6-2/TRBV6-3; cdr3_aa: CASSYPTGGDSPLHF; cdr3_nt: TGTGCCAGCAGTTACCCGACAGGGGGCGATTCACCCCTCCACTTT
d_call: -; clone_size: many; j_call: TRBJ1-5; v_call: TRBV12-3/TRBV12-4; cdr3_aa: CASSMDSLNQPQHF; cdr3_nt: TGTGCCAGCAGCATGGACAGCCTCAATCAGCCCCAGCATTTT
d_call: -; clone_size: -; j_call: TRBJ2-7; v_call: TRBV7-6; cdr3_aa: CASSPTGETAYEQYF; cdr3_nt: TGTGCCAGCAGCCCAACGGGGGAAACAGCCTACGAGCAGTACTTC
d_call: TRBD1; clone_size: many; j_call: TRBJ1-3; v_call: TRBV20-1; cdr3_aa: CSAPATGKGPGNTIYF; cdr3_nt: TGCAGTGCGCCCGCGACAGGGAAGGGACCTGGAAACACCATATATTTT
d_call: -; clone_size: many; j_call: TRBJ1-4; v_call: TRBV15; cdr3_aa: CATSSRPDEKLFF; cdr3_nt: TGTGCCACCAGCAGCCGGCCTGATGAAAAACTGTTTTTT
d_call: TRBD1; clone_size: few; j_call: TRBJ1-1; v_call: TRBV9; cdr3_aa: CASSVGTDGGTEAFF; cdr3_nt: TGTGCCAGCAGCGTCGGGACAGACGGCGGGACTGAAGCTTTCTTT
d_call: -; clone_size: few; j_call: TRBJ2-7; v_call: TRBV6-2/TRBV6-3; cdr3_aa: CASSYGLLAKYF; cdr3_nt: TGTGCCAGCAGTTACGGGTTGCTAGCGAAGTACTTC
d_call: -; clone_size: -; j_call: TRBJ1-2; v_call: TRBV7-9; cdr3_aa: CASSPSSVRSHGYTF; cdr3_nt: TGTGCCAGCAGCCCATCGTCGGTTCGGTCTCATGGCTACACCTTC
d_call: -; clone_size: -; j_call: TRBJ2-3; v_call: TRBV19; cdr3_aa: CASSIGGSGTDTQYF; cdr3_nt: TGTGCCAGTAGTATAGGTGGATCGGGCACAGATACGCAGTATTTT
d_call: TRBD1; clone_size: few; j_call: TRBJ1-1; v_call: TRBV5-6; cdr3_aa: CASSWGTATEAFF; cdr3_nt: TGTGCCAGCAGCTGGGGGACAGCTACTGAAGCTTTCTTT
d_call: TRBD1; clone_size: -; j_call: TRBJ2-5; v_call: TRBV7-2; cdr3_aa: CASSLRKDREEAQYF; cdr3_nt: TGTGCCAGCAGCTTAAGAAAGGACAGGGAAGAGGCCCAGTACTTC
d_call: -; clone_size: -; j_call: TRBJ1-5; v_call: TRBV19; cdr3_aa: CASSIGGAGNQPQHF; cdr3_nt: TGTGCCAGTAGTATAGGGGGCGCGGGCAATCAGCCCCAGCATTTT
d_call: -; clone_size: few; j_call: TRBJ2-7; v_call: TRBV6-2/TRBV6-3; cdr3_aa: CASSYGSALYEQYF; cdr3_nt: TGTGCCAGCAGTTACGGTTCGGCCCTCTACGAGCAGTACTTC
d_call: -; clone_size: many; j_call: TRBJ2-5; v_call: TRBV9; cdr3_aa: CASSDHLDETQYF; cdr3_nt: TGTGCCAGCAGCGATCATCTGGATGAGACCCAGTACTTC
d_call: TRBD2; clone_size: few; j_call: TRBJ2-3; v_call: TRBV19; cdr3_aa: CASSIDLLAGGYTDTQYF; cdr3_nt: TGTGCCAGTAGTATAGATCTGCTAGCGGGAGGTTACACAGATACGCAGTATTTT